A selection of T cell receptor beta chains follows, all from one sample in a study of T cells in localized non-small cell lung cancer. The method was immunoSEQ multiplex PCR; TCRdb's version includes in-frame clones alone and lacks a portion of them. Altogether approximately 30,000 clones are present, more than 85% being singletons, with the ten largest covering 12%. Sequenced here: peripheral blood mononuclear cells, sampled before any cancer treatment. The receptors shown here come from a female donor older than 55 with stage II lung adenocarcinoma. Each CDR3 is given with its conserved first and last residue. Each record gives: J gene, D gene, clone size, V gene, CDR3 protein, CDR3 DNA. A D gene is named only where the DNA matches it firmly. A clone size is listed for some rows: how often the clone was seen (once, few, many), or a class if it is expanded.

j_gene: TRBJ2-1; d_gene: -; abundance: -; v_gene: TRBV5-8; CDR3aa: CASSLGTRGFF; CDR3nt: TGTGCCAGCAGCTTGGGGACCAGGGGGTTCTTC
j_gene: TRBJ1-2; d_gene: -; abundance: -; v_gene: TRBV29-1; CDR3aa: CSVVSQVGYTF; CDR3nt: TGCAGCGTTGTCTCGCAGGTCGGCTACACCTTC
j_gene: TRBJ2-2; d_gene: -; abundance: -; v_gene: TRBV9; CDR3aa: CASSVGTGLNTGELFF; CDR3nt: TGTGCCAGCAGCGTAGGTACAGGTTTGAACACCGGGGAGCTGTTTTTT
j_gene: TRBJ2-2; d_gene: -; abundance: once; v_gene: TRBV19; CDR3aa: CASSPQAGAGELFF; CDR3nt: TGTGCCAGTAGTCCCCAGGCCGGGGCCGGGGAGCTGTTTTTT
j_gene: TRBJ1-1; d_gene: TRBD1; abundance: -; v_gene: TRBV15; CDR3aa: CATEAGTGVMNTEAFF; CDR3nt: TGTGCCACCGAAGCTGGGACAGGGGTGATGAACACTGAAGCTTTCTTT
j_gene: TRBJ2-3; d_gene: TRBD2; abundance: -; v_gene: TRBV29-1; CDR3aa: CSVEGSSGTFTDTQYF; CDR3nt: TGCAGCGTTGAGGGCTCTAGCGGGACCTTCACAGATACGCAGTATTTT
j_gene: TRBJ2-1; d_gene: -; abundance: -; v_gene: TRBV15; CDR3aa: CATSRDLADNEQFF; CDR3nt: TGTGCCACCAGCAGAGATTTGGCCGACAATGAGCAGTTCTTC
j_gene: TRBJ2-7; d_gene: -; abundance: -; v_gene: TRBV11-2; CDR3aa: CASSLGTAANYEQYF; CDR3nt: TGTGCCAGCAGCTTGGGAACGGCGGCTAATTACGAGCAGTACTTC
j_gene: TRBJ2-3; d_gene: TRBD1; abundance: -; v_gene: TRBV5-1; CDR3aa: CASSLQGANGDTQYF; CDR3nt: TGCGCCAGCAGCTTACAGGGGGCCAACGGGGATACGCAGTATTTT
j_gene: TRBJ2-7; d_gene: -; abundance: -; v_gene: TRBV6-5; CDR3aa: CASSPTGGGRYEQYF; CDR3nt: TGTGCCAGCAGCCCGACAGGTGGGGGCCGATACGAGCAGTACTTC
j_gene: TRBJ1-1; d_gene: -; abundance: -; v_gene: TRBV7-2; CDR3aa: CASSLPGLLMGTEAFF; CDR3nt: TGTGCCAGCAGCCTTCCGGGACTCCTAATGGGGACTGAAGCTTTCTTT
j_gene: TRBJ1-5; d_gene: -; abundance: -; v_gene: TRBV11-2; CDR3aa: CASSPRQINQPQHF; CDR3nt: TGTGCCAGCAGCCCACGACAAATTAATCAGCCCCAGCATTTT
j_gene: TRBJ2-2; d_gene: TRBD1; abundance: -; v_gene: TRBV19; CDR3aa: CASSIYWQGAQTGELFF; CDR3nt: TGTGCCAGTAGTATATATTGGCAGGGGGCGCAGACCGGGGAGCTGTTTTTT
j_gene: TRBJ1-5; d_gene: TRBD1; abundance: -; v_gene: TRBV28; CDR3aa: CASSLQGASNQPQHF; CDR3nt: TGTGCCAGCAGTTTACAGGGGGCTAGCAATCAGCCCCAGCATTTT
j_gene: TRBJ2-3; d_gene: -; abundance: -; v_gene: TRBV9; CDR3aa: CASSVEGGLSTDTQYF; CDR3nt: TGTGCCAGCAGCGTAGAAGGCGGGCTGAGCACAGATACGCAGTATTTT
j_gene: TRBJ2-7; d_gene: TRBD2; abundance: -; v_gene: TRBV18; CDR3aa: CASSPRGLAGSSYEQYF; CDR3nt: TGTGCCAGCTCACCTCGGGGGCTAGCGGGGAGCTCCTACGAGCAGTACTTC
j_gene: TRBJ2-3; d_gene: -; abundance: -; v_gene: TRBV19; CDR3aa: CASSKGGGTDTQYF; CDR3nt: TGTGCCAGTAGTAAGGGGGGGGGCACAGATACGCAGTATTTT
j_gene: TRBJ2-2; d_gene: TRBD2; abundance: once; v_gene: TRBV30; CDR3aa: CAWGREQRMFF; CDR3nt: TGTGCCTGGGGGAGGGAACAAAGGATGTTTTTT
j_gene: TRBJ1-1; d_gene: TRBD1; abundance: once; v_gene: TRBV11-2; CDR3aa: CASSFNRGGTEAFF; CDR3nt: TGTGCCAGCAGCTTTAACAGGGGGGGCACTGAAGCTTTCTTT
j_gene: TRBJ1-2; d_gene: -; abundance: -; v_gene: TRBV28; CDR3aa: CASSYAGAGYTF; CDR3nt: TGTGCCAGCTCGTACGCAGGGGCTGGCTACACCTTC
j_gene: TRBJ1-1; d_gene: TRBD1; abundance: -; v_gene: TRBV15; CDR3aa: CATSKRQGLNTEAFF; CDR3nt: TGTGCCACCAGCAAAAGACAGGGTCTGAACACTGAAGCTTTCTTT
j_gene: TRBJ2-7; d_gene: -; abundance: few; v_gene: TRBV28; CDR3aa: CASSLNSQTEYF; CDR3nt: TGTGCCAGCAGTTTAAACAGTCAAACGGAGTACTTC
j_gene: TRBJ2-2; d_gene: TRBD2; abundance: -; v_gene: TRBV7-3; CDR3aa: CASSLNSGGTGELFF; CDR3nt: TGTGCCAGCAGCTTGAACAGCGGGGGTACCGGGGAGCTGTTTTTT
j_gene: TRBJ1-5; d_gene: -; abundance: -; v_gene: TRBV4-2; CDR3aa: CASSQDFRQGQPQHF; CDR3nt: TGTGCCAGCAGCCAAGATTTTAGGCAAGGACAGCCCCAGCATTTT
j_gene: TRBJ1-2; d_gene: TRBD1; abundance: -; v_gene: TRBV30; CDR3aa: CAWSTRQGNYGYTF; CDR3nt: TGTGCCTGGAGTACCCGACAGGGCAACTATGGCTACACCTTC
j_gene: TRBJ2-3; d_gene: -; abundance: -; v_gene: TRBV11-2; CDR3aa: CASSQDTQYF; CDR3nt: TGTGCCAGCTCGCAGGATACGCAGTATTTT
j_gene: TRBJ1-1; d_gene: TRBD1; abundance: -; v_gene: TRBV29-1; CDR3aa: CSIQDRDATEAFF; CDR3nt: TGCAGCATCCAGGACAGGGACGCCACTGAAGCTTTCTTT
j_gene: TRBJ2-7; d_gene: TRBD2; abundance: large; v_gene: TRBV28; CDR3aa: CASSLEFLGGAFSYEQYF; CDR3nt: TGTGCCAGCAGTTTGGAGTTTTTGGGAGGGGCCTTCTCCTACGAGCAGTACTTC
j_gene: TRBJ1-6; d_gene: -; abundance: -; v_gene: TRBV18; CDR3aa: CASSQRTASSYNSPLHF; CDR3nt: TGTGCCAGCTCACAACGGACCGCCAGCTCCTATAATTCACCCCTCCACTTT
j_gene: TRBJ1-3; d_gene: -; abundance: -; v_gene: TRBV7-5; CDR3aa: CARSPVAGSLRNTIYF; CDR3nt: TGTGCCAGAAGCCCAGTGGCAGGGAGCTTGAGAAACACCATATATTTT
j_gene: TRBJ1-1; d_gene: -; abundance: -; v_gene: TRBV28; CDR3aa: CASTENTEAFF; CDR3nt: TGTGCCTCAACCGAGAACACTGAAGCTTTCTTT
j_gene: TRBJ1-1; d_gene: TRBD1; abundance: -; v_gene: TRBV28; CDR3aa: CASKPHAGGNTEAFF; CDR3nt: TGTGCCAGCAAACCTCATGCAGGGGGGAACACTGAAGCTTTCTTT
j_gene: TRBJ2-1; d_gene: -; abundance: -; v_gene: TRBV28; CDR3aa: CASTFGSYNEQFF; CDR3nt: TGTGCCAGCACGTTTGGAAGTTACAATGAGCAGTTCTTC
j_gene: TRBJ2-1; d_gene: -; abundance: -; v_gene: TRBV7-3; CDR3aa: CASSLNRGIDEQFF; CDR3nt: TGTGCCAGCAGCTTAAATCGCGGGATTGATGAGCAGTTCTTC
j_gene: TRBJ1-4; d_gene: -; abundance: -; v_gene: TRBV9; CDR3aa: CASSVEVGSEKLFF; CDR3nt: TGTGCCAGCAGCGTAGAAGTAGGGAGTGAAAAACTGTTTTTT
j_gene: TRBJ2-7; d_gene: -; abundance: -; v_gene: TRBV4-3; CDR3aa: CASSMTSSSYEQYF; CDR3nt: TGCGCCAGCAGCATGACAAGCAGCTCCTACGAGCAGTACTTC
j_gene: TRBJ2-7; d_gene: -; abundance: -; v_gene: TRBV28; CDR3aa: CASSSPPQGQHEQYF; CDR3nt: TGTGCCAGCAGTTCCCCCCCCCAAGGGCAACACGAGCAGTACTTC
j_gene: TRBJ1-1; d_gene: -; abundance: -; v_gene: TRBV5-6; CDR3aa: CASSPTIGGWLNTEAFF; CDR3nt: TGTGCCAGCAGCCCGACAATCGGGGGTTGGTTGAACACTGAAGCTTTCTTT
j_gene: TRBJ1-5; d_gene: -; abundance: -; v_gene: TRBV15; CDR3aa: CATSRGGGAGVQNQPQHF; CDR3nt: TGTGCCACCAGCAGAGGGGGTGGGGCCGGCGTGCAGAATCAGCCCCAGCATTTT
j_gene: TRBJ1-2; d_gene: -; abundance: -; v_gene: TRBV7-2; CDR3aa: CASGEAGAEGYTF; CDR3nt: TGTGCCAGCGGCGAAGCCGGGGCCGAAGGCTACACCTTC
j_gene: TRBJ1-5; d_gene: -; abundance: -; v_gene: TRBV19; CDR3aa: CASSIGPGSSNQPQHF; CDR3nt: TGTGCCAGTAGTATAGGGCCAGGATCTAGCAATCAGCCCCAGCATTTT
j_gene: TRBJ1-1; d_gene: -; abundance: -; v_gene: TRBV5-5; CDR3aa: CASSPVSPSGTEAFF; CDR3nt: TGTGCCAGCAGCCCGGTGTCCCCCTCGGGCACTGAAGCTTTCTTT